A selection of T cell receptor beta chains follows, all from one sample in a study of human T cells and chemical hapten exposure. TCRdb recomputed calls from the RACE reads with MiXCR, one row per CDR3 protein. The sample lists approximately 90,000 distinct CDR3 sequences, about an eighth occurring once. Sequencing was performed on whole blood, taken in connection with sensitization to the hapten diphenylcyclopropenone (DPC). The receptor source for this set is a woman aged 40 to 50 with alopecia areata. Some clones in this sample may be carry-over from other donors' samples. The CDR3 runs from the conserved cysteine through the conserved F or W. D genes are given only for firm matches. Where a row states a size, it is once, few, many or the class of an expanded clone; other rows omit it.

clone_size,v_call,j_call,d_call,cdr3_nt,cdr3_aa
-,TRBV6-2/TRBV6-3,TRBJ2-7,TRBD1,TGTGCCAGCAGTACCGGGACAGGGTTTAGCGGTTTCTTC,CASSTGTGFSGFF
-,TRBV7-2,TRBJ2-1,TRBD2,TGTGCCAGCAGCACGACTAGCGGGAGCGCCTGGGTCTTC,CASSTTSGSAWVF
-,TRBV7-2,TRBJ1-6,TRBD1,TGTGCCAGCAGCGAACAGGGGCGCTCCTATAATTCACCCCTCCACTTT,CASSEQGRSYNSPLHF
many,TRBV5-1,TRBJ2-5,-,TGCGCCAGCAGTACGGGCAGCCAAGAGACCCAGTACTTC,CASSTGSQETQYF
few,TRBV6-1,TRBJ2-3,TRBD2,TGTGCCAGCAGTGAATCACGGCTAGCGGGAATCACAGATACGCAGTATTTT,CASSESRLAGITDTQYF
once,TRBV10-3,TRBJ1-1,-,TGTGCCGCACAGGGAGTGAACACTGAAGCTTTCTTT,CAAQGVNTEAFF
few,TRBV2,TRBJ2-2,TRBD2,TGTGCCAGCAGTATTACCGGGACTAGCGGCACCGGGGAGCTGTTTTTT,CASSITGTSGTGELFF
-,TRBV6-5,TRBJ2-7,TRBD2,TGTGCCAGCAGTTACGCTTATCGGACTAGCGGGGCCTACGAGCAGTACTTC,CASSYAYRTSGAYEQYF
-,TRBV20-1,TRBJ2-3,TRBD2,TGCAGTGCTAAATGGGAGGGCCAAGATACGCAGTATTTT,CSAKWEGQDTQYF
-,TRBV7-9,TRBJ2-5,-,TGTGCCAGCAGCTTAGCTAAGGGGCATCCAGAGACCCAGTACTTC,CASSLAKGHPETQYF
many,TRBV9,TRBJ1-5,TRBD1,TGTGCCAGCAGCGCGACAGGGGGCGAAGGTCAGCCCCAGCATTTT,CASSATGGEGQPQHF
few,TRBV12-5,TRBJ2-1,TRBD1,TGTGCTAGTGGTTTGGACCAGGGGGCTGAGCAGTTCTTC,CASGLDQGAEQFF
many,TRBV3-1,TRBJ2-7,-,TGTGCCAGCAGCCAAGATCTCCCCAGCGGCCCTTACGAGCAGTACTTC,CASSQDLPSGPYEQYF
-,TRBV24-1,TRBJ2-4,-,TGTGCCACCAGTGATTCAGGAGTCCGGGACATTCAGTACTTC,CATSDSGVRDIQYF
-,TRBV29-1,TRBJ2-1,-,TGCAGCGTTTCCGGGTTCTTCAATGAGCAGTTCTTC,CSVSGFFNEQFF
-,TRBV9,TRBJ2-3,TRBD2,TGTGCCAGCAGCGGGGGTCGTAGCGGGAGAGATACGCAGTATTTT,CASSGGRSGRDTQYF
-,TRBV6-5,TRBJ2-3,-,TGTGCCAGCAGCCTGCAACGCACAGATACGCAGTATTTT,CASSLQRTDTQYF
-,TRBV4-2,TRBJ1-1,-,TGTGCCAGCAGCCGGAGGAACACTGAAGCTTTCTTT,CASSRRNTEAFF
-,TRBV7-9,TRBJ2-3,TRBD2,TGTGCCAGCAGCTTCGGACTAGCGCGGGGCACAGATACGCAGTATTTT,CASSFGLARGTDTQYF
-,TRBV4-2,TRBJ2-3,-,TGTGCCAGCAGTCTGGGGGAGGACCAAACAGATACGCAGTATTTT,CASSLGEDQTDTQYF
-,TRBV19,TRBJ2-1,-,TGTGCCAGTAGTATGGGGGTTAGCGCCTACAATGAGCAGTTCTTC,CASSMGVSAYNEQFF
few,TRBV20-1,TRBJ1-4,-,TGCAGTGCTAGAGATCAAGGGAAGATAGGAGAAAAACTGTTTTTT,CSARDQGKIGEKLFF
-,TRBV29-1,TRBJ2-7,-,TGCAGCGTTGTCGGGGCTAGCCGATACGAGCAGTACTTC,CSVVGASRYEQYF
-,TRBV28,TRBJ2-7,-,TGTGCCAGCAGTGGTCCCGGGGCCTCCTACGAGCAGTACTTC,CASSGPGASYEQYF
few,TRBV7-9,TRBJ2-6,-,TGTGCCAGCAGCTCCCGACAAGACTCTGGGGCCAACGTCCTGACTTTC,CASSSRQDSGANVLTF
many,TRBV11-2,TRBJ2-2,TRBD1,TGTGCCAGCAGCATTGGGACAGGGGGACCCGGGGAGCTGTTTTTT,CASSIGTGGPGELFF
-,TRBV5-1,TRBJ2-5,TRBD2,TGCGCCAGCAGTCCACCCACTAGCGGGAGAGGTGGAGAGACCCAGTACTTC,CASSPPTSGRGGETQYF
many,TRBV4-3,TRBJ1-2,TRBD1,TGCGCCAGCAGCCAAGCGGACAGGGATAACTATGGCTACACCTTC,CASSQADRDNYGYTF
many,TRBV28,TRBJ2-2,-,TGTGCCACGCAGTTTAGAGCAGGGGTCTCTACCGGGGAGCTGTTTTTT,CATQFRAGVSTGELFF
few,TRBV5-5,TRBJ2-7,-,TGTGCCAGCACCACAGGCCACGGCTACGAGCAGTACTTC,CASTTGHGYEQYF
few,TRBV28,TRBJ2-5,-,TGTGCCAGCAGTTTAAGGGTAGCCCAAGAGACCCAGTACTTC,CASSLRVAQETQYF
-,TRBV14,TRBJ1-5,-,TGTGCCAGCAGCCAAGAGGCGGAGGCCGGGGAAAACAATCAGCCCCAGCATTTT,CASSQEAEAGENNQPQHF
-,TRBV20-1,TRBJ2-7,TRBD2,TGCAGTGCCCAAATAGCGGGAGGCAGGTACGAGCAGTACTTC,CSAQIAGGRYEQYF
-,TRBV29-1,TRBJ1-6,-,TGCAGCGTCGGAGGGGACAATTCACCCCTCCACTTT,CSVGGDNSPLHF
-,TRBV7-9,TRBJ1-6,TRBD1,TGTGCCAGCAGCCGCGGCCACGGGACAGAGATAGTTTCACCCCTCCACTTT,CASSRGHGTEIVSPLHF
few,TRBV12-3/TRBV12-4,TRBJ1-2,-,TGTGCCAGCAGGGGTGACGGGTTCTATGGCTACACCTTC,CASRGDGFYGYTF
many,TRBV7-6,TRBJ2-3,-,TGTGCCAGCAGCCCCGCCCACTCTAGCACAGATACGCAGTATTTT,CASSPAHSSTDTQYF
-,TRBV4-3,TRBJ2-2,TRBD2,TGCGCCAGCAGCCAAGCCACCGGGACTAGCGGGAGAGGTACCGGGGAGCTGTTTTTT,CASSQATGTSGRGTGELFF
few,TRBV6-6,TRBJ2-3,TRBD2,TGTGCCAGCAGTTACCCATTCCTGGGCGGGAGAACGGGTCTAACCGACCCCCACACAGATACGCAGTATTTT,CASSYPFLGGRTGLTDPHTDTQYF
-,TRBV29-1,TRBJ2-6,-,TGCAGCGTTCCTGCCGAGGGGGCCAACGTCCTGACTTTC,CSVPAEGANVLTF